These T cell receptor beta chains were read from a single sample in a study of TIL therapy for anti-PD-1-resistant metastatic lung cancer. Assay used: immunoSEQ multiplex PCR; TCRdb lists only in-frame clones, some missing. Of about 19,000 clones detected, about 79% appear once; the ten largest clones hold around 7.4%. Source: blood, taken at baseline. These receptors were taken from a person aged 30 to 80 with non-small cell lung cancer. Both conserved end residues are part of each CDR3. A D gene is named only where the DNA matches it firmly. Where a row states a size, it is once, few, many or the class of an expanded clone; other rows omit it.

CASSPRGGPYEQYF TGTGCCAGCAGCCCACGGGGGGGCCCCTACGAGCAGTACTTC TRBJ2-7 TRBD2 . TRBV3-1/TRBV3-2
CASSPPGLAGQDTQYF TGTGCCAGCAGCCCTCCCGGACTAGCGGGTCAAGATACGCAGTATTTT TRBJ2-3 TRBD2 . TRBV9
CASSSLGRTQYF TGTGCCAGTAGCAGCCTGGGGCGGACCCAGTACTTC TRBJ2-5 . . TRBV19
CSASLQYNQPQHF TGCAGTGCTAGTCTACAGTACAATCAGCCCCAGCATTTT TRBJ1-5 . . TRBV20-1
CASSLGFLAGGETQYF TGTGCCAGCAGCTTGGGTTTTCTGGCCGGCGGGGAGACCCAGTACTTC TRBJ2-5 . . TRBV5-8
CASRGAGKIYEQYF TGTGCCAGCAGGGGGGCAGGGAAAATCTACGAGCAGTACTTC TRBJ2-7 . . TRBV2
CASSMLGTDYNEQFF TGTGCCAGTAGTATGTTAGGGACGGATTACAATGAGCAGTTCTTC TRBJ2-1 . . TRBV19
CASTPQAPSKEQYF TGTGCCAGCACCCCACAAGCGCCGTCAAAGGAGCAGTACTTC TRBJ2-7 . . TRBV28
CASSLAGGRSADTQYF TGCGCCAGCAGCTTGGCTGGGGGGAGATCCGCAGATACGCAGTATTTT TRBJ2-3 . . TRBV5-1
CASSKAGREGSDTQYF TGTGCCAGCAGCAAAGCGGGGCGGGAGGGCTCAGATACGCAGTATTTT TRBJ2-3 . . TRBV21-1
CSASRTGNSPLHF TGCAGTGCTAGTCGGACAGGGAATTCACCCCTCCACTTT TRBJ1-6 TRBD1 . TRBV20-1
CASRFNPTNLGRELFF TGTGCCAGCAGATTTAACCCTACCAATTTAGGAAGGGAGCTGTTTTTT TRBJ2-2 . . TRBV28
CASSLTTRQRWETQYF TGTGCCAGCAGTTTGACGACTCGTCAACGGTGGGAGACCCAGTACTTC TRBJ2-5 . . TRBV28
CASVLAGVPEQYF TGTGCCAGCGTACTAGCGGGAGTACCCGAGCAGTACTTC TRBJ2-7 TRBD2 . TRBV2
CASSPPMGGEQYF TGTGCCAGCTCACCACCGATGGGGGGCGAGCAGTACTTC TRBJ2-7 . . TRBV18
CANKGQGYYEQYF TGTGCCAATAAAGGACAGGGCTACTACGAGCAGTACTTC TRBJ2-7 TRBD1 once TRBV2
CASSSTTGLNTEAFF TGCGCCAGCAGCTCCACTACAGGGTTGAACACTGAAGCTTTCTTT TRBJ1-1 . . TRBV5-1
CASSISAGGPNEQFF TGTGCCAGTAGTATTTCGGCGGGAGGCCCTAATGAGCAGTTCTTC TRBJ2-1 TRBD2 . TRBV19
CASSSGAWSNQPQHF TGTGCCAGCAGTTCCGGGGCATGGAGCAATCAGCCCCAGCATTTT TRBJ1-5 . . TRBV6-5
CASSPPWGVPSSYNEQFF TGTGCCAGCAGCCCCCCGTGGGGGGTCCCAAGCTCCTACAATGAGCAGTTCTTC TRBJ2-1 . . TRBV9
CATSDRTSGAIDTQYF TGTGCCACCAGTGATCGGACTAGCGGGGCGATAGATACGCAGTATTTT TRBJ2-3 TRBD2 . TRBV24-1
CAISPSGEQFF TGTGCCATCAGCCCAAGCGGTGAGCAGTTCTTC TRBJ2-1 . once TRBV10-3
CASSEWAGPTLDEKLFF TGTGCCAGCAGTGAATGGGCAGGACCCACACTCGATGAAAAACTGTTTTTT TRBJ1-4 . . TRBV6-1
CASSSRTGGFYEQYF TGTGCCAGCAGCTCGCGGACAGGGGGCTTCTACGAGCAGTACTTC TRBJ2-7 . . TRBV21-1
CASSLTVEGETQYF TGTGCCAGCTCACTCACGGTCGAGGGAGAGACCCAGTACTTC TRBJ2-5 . . TRBV18
CASSPRRLAGGGTQYF TGTGCCAGCAGCCCCAGGCGACTAGCGGGGGGAGGGACCCAGTACTTC TRBJ2-5 TRBD2 . TRBV13
CASNRDRAYEQYF TGTGCCAGCAACCGGGACAGGGCCTACGAGCAGTACTTC TRBJ2-7 TRBD1 . TRBV7-9
CASSIMGRGNQPQHF TGTGCCAGTAGTATAATGGGCAGAGGGAATCAGCCCCAGCATTTT TRBJ1-5 . . TRBV19
CASSASTGRNTEAFF TGTGCCAGCAGCGCGTCGACAGGGAGGAACACTGAAGCTTTCTTT TRBJ1-1 TRBD1 . TRBV7-6
CASSHQQPQHF TGTGCCAGCAGCCACCAACAGCCCCAGCATTTT TRBJ1-5 . few TRBV7-2
CASSLGAFYNEQFF TGTGCCAGCAGCTTGGGGGCCTTTTACAATGAGCAGTTCTTC TRBJ2-1 . . TRBV5-4
CASRRVQGGNEKLFF TGTGCCAGCAGGCGCGTACAGGGTGGAAATGAAAAACTGTTTTTT TRBJ1-4 . . TRBV7-8
CASSLQTSGGAIDTQYF TGTGCCAGCAGCTTACAGACTAGCGGGGGGGCGATAGATACGCAGTATTTT TRBJ2-3 TRBD2 . TRBV7-2
CASSQDGNTGANVLTF TGCGCCAGCAGCCAAGATGGAAATACTGGGGCCAACGTCCTGACTTTC TRBJ2-6 . few TRBV4-3
CASSLGPQGLQETQYF TGTGCCAGCAGCTTAGGCCCTCAGGGGCTCCAAGAGACCCAGTACTTC TRBJ2-5 . . TRBV7-6
CASSSSGVQTQYF TGTGCCAGCAGCAGTAGCGGGGTACAGACCCAGTACTTC TRBJ2-5 TRBD2 . TRBV7-2
CASSLMAEQFF TGCGCCAGCAGCTTGATGGCGGAGCAGTTCTTC TRBJ2-1 . . TRBV5-1
CASSQGRRGRVNEQFF TGTGCCAGCAGCCAAGGTAGAAGGGGGCGAGTTAATGAGCAGTTCTTC TRBJ2-1 TRBD1 . TRBV3-1/TRBV3-2
CASSQVRTQRTDTEAFF TGCGCCAGCAGCCAAGTCCGTACGCAGCGTACGGACACTGAAGCTTTCTTT TRBJ1-1 . once TRBV5-1
CAISGQGAGNTIYF TGTGCCATCAGTGGGCAGGGAGCTGGAAACACCATATATTTT TRBJ1-3 . . TRBV10-3
CASSLPGQDEFEQYF TGTGCCAGCAGCTTACCGGGACAGGATGAGTTCGAGCAGTACTTC TRBJ2-7 TRBD1 once TRBV5-6
CASSPRPGTDNEQFF TGTGCCAGCTCCCCAAGACCGGGGACTGACAATGAGCAGTTCTTC TRBJ2-1 . . TRBV18
CASSHRGGVETQYF TGTGCCAGCAGTCACAGGGGGGGGGTGGAGACCCAGTACTTC TRBJ2-5 . . TRBV27
CASSTDVDTQYF TGCGCCAGCAGCACCGACGTGGATACGCAGTATTTT TRBJ2-3 . . TRBV4-1
CASSPRTSGRYNEQFF TGTGCCAGCAGCCCGAGGACTAGCGGGAGGTATAATGAGCAGTTCTTC TRBJ2-1 TRBD2 . TRBV11-2
CASLRGFYGYTF TGTGCCAGCCTTCGAGGGTTCTATGGCTACACCTTC TRBJ1-2 . . TRBV6-5
CASSGQGAGAGELFF TGTGCCAGCAGCGGCCAGGGGGCAGGCGCCGGGGAGCTGTTTTTT TRBJ2-2 TRBD1 once TRBV9
CASRQGLDIPQYF TGTGCCAGCAGGCAGGGACTTGACATCCCCCAGTACTTC TRBJ2-7 . . TRBV2
CASSYIESTDTQYF TGTGCCAGCAGTTACATAGAATCCACAGATACGCAGTATTTT TRBJ2-3 . . TRBV6-5
CASSLVDSREAQYF TGCGCCAGCAGCTTGGTGGACTCCCGAGAAGCGCAGTATTTT TRBJ2-3 . . TRBV5-1
CASSYDVEKLFF TGTGCCAGCAGTTATGATGTCGAAAAACTGTTTTTT TRBJ1-4 . . TRBV6-6
CASSFFRGSNTGELFF TGTGCCAGCAGCTTCTTTCGGGGAAGTAACACCGGGGAGCTGTTTTTT TRBJ2-2 . . TRBV5-4
CASTQGRTTSKAFF TGTGCCAGCACCCAGGGGAGGACTACCTCCAAAGCTTTCTTT TRBJ1-1 . . TRBV3-1/TRBV3-2
CAWSALTANQPQHF TGTGCCTGGAGCGCCCTTACAGCGAATCAGCCCCAGCATTTT TRBJ1-5 . few TRBV30
CATSEVGVGDEQFF TGTGCCACCAGTGAGGTTGGGGTCGGGGATGAGCAGTTCTTC TRBJ2-1 . . TRBV24-1
CASSAYTGELFF TGTGCCAGCAGCGCGTACACCGGGGAGCTGTTTTTT TRBJ2-2 . . TRBV7-9
CAWSRVGGNYGYTF TGTGCCTGGAGTCGGGTAGGGGGTAACTATGGCTACACCTTC TRBJ1-2 . . TRBV30